Sequencing of this T cell receptor beta chain was carried out in a study of OX40 agonist ivuxolimab in advanced cancers. In the study overall: Ivuxolimab, an antibody acting as an agonist of OX40 (CD134), was used to treat patients. Study outcomes and limitations: CD8+ T cells averaged more expanded clones than CD4+.

Patients with autoimmune history or systemic immunosuppression were excluded. V was clipped by 1 base and J by 5 bases, with 12 bases between them. The CDR3 is 14 amino acids. Germline V gives CDR1 LGHNA, CDR2 YNFKEQ. Generated by immunoSEQ multiplex PCR, the TCRdb table keeps only in-frame clones and is missing some. The sample shows approximately 75,000 clones, around 85% of them seen only once. About this clone: The antigen remains unidentified.

The V and J genes are TRBV4-2 and TRBJ2-7, with D perhaps given as TRBD1 or TRBD2 (5 bases each). The clonotype comes from an adult with an advanced solid tumor such as melanoma, head and neck, liver or kidney cancer. The input for sequencing was CD4+ or CD8+ T cells sorted from blood, taken in a trial of the OX40 agonist ivuxolimab. The CDR3 DNA is TGTGCCAGCAGCCAAGTTGAGGGGCCGGACGAGCAGTACTTC. Amino acids: CASSQVEGPDEQYF.